The entry below describes one T cell receptor beta chain. The record originates from a study of blood T cell repertoires in COVID-19. TCRdb keeps only in-frame clones here, not all; method: immunoSEQ multiplex PCR. Of under 130,000 clones in the sample, approximately 72% were seen once. This CDR3 has 16 amino acids. V lost 2 bases and J lost 4; bases outside the gene matches: 8. Germline CDR1 reads ENHRY; CDR2 reads SYGVKD. The chain couples TRBV10-3 to TRBJ2-3; 8 bases are a match to TRBD2. The source is a woman between 65 and 79 years old with acute or convalescent COVID-19. Sequencing used peripheral blood. CDR3 in amino acids: CAISENAAGGADTQYF. The CDR3 bases are TGTGCCATCAGTGAGAATGCCGCCGGGGGGGCAGATACGCAGTATTTT.